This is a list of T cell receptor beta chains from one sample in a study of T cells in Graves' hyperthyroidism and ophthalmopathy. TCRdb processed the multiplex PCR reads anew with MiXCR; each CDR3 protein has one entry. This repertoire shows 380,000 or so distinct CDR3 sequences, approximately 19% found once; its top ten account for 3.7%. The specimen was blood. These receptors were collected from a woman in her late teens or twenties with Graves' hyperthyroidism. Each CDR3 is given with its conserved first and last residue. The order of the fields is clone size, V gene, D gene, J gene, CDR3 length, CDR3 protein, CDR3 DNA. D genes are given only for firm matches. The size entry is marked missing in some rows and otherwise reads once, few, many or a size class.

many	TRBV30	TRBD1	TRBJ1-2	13	CAWSWTGNYGYTF	TGTGCCTGGAGTTGGACAGGGAACTATGGCTACACCTTC
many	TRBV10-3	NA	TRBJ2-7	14	CAISEGQPGWEQYF	TGTGCCATCAGTGAGGGACAGCCGGGGTGGGAGCAGTACTTC
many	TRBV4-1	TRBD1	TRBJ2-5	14	CASSQKTGEGTQYF	TGCGCCAGCAGCCAAAAGACAGGGGAAGGGACCCAGTACTTC
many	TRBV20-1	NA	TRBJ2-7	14	CSASSGTSNYEQYF	TGCAGTGCTAGTTCCGGGACTTCAAACTACGAGCAGTACTTC
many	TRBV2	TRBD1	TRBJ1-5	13	CVSRGTGSQPQHF	TGTGTCAGCAGGGGGACTGGTAGCCAGCCCCAGCATTTT
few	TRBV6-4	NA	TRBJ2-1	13	CASSDSGHNEQFF	TGTGCCAGCAGTGACTCGGGACACAATGAGCAGTTCTTC
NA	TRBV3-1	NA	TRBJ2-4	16	CASSQDRWRAANIQYF	TGTGCCAGCAGCCAAGATCGGTGGAGGGCCGCGAACATTCAGTACTTC
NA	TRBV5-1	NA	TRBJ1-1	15	CASSLVGSRYTEAFF	TGCGCCAGCAGCTTGGTGGGCAGCAGATACACTGAAGCTTTCTTT
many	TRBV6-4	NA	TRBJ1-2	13	CASSEMRGGGYTF	TGTGCCAGCAGTGAGATGCGGGGTGGAGGCTACACCTTC
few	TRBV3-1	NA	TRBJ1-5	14	CASSQDRTGQPQHF	TGTGCCAGCAGCCAAGACAGGACGGGCCAGCCCCAGCATTTT
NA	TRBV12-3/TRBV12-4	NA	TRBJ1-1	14	CASSEPGWGTEAFF	TGTGCCAGCAGTGAACCAGGGTGGGGAACTGAAGCTTTCTTT
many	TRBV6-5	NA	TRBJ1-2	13	CASSYSTDSSYTF	TGTGCCAGCAGTTACTCGACGGACAGCTCCTACACCTTC
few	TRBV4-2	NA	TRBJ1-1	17	CASSIPQQGFKNTEAFF	TGTGCCAGTAGTATACCCCAGCAGGGGTTTAAGAACACTGAAGCTTTCTTT
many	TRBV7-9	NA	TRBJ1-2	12	CTPAVGYYGYTF	TGTACCCCCGCAGTGGGATACTATGGCTACACCTTC
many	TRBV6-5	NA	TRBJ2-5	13	CASRQGWQETQYF	TGTGCCAGCAGGCAGGGGTGGCAAGAGACCCAGTACTTC
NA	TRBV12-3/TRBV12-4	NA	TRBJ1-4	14	CASSLRQNNEKLFF	TGTGCCAGCAGTTTACGCCAGAATAATGAAAAACTGTTTTTT
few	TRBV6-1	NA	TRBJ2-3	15	CASSEAVHRTDTQYF	TGTGCCAGCAGTGAAGCGGTACATCGCACAGATACGCAGTATTTT
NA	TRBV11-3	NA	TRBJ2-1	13	CASSLMWGDEQFF	TGTGCCAGCAGTCTCATGTGGGGCGATGAGCAGTTCTTC
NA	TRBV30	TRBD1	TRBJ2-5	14	CAWSPGQAQETQYF	TGTGCCTGGAGTCCGGGACAGGCACAAGAGACCCAGTACTTC
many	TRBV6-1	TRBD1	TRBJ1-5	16	CASSARQGLLNQPQHF	TGTGCCAGCAGTGCCAGACAGGGCCTACTCAATCAGCCCCAGCATTTT